This paragraph covers one T cell receptor beta chain sequence. Original processing methods: Reference gene primers were amplified, and this amplification served to estimate nucleated cell counts. This table comes from immunoSEQ multiplex PCR, and its TCRdb copy is limited to in-frame clones, with some not included. V and J calls and clone size are copied from that table; D and trimming were computed from the DNA. The table includes about 91,000 clones, more than 70% detected once. Germline-derived CDR1 and CDR2 are SNHLY and FYNNEI. V was clipped by 1 base and J by 0 bases, with 7 bases between them. The length of the CDR3 is 15 residues. The data originate from a study of blood T cell repertoires in COVID-19. Overall study context: Spain, Italy and the United States supplied samples that represented acute and convalescent COVID-19. Sources were T cells, B-cell-depleted T cells, or PBMCs; the material itself was cDNA or gDNA.

V is TRBV2 and J is TRBJ2-1, with a tentative D call TRBD2 (6 bases). This receptor was identified in an elderly woman with active COVID-19. The specimen was peripheral blood. This chain's CDR3 is CASSEGRASYNEQFF. For the CDR3, the DNA is TGTGCCAGCAGTGAAGGGAGGGCCTCCTACAATGAGCAGTTCTTC.